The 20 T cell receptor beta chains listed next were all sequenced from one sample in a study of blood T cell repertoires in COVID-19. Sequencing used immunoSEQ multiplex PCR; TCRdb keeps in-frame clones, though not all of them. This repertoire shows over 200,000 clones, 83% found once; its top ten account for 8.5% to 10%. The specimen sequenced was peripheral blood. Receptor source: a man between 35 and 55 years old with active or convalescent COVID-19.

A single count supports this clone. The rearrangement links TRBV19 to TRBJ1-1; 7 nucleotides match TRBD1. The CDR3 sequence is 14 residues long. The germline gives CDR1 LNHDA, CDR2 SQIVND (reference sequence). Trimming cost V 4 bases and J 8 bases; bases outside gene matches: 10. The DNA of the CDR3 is TGTGCCAGTAGTAGTGAGGGGGCGCGTGTCGAAGCTTTCTTT. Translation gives CASSSEGARVEAFF.

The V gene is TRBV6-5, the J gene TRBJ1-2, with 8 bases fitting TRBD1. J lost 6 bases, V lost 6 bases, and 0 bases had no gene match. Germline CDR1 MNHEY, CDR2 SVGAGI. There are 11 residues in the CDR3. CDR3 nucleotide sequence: TGTGCCAGCAGACAGGGGGATGGCTACACCTTC. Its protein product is CASRQGDGYTF.

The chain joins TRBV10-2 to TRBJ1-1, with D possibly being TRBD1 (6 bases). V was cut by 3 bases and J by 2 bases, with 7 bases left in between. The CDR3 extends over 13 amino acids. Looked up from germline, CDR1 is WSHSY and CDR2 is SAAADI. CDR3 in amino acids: CASSEQGNTEAFF. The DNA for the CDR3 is TGCGCCAGCAGTGAACAGGGCAACACTGAAGCTTTCTTT.

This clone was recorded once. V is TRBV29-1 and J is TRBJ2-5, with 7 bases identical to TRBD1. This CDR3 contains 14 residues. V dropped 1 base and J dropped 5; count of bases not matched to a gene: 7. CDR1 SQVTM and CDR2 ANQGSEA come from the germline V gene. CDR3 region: CSVEVGQGEETQYF. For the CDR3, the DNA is TGCAGCGTTGAAGTGGGTCAGGGGGAGGAGACCCAGTACTTC.

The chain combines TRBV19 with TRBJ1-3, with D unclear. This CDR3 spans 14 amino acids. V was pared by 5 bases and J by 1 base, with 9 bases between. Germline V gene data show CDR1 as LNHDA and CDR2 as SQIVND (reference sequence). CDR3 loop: CASSPLISGNTIYF. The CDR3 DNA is TGTGCCAGTAGTCCCTTAATTTCTGGAAACACCATATATTTT.

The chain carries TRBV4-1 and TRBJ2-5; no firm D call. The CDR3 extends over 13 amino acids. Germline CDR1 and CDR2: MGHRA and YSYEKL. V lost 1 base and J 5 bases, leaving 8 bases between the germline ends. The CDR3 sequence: CASSQASLETQYF. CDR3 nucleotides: TGCGCCAGCAGCCAAGCCTCCCTGGAGACCCAGTACTTC.

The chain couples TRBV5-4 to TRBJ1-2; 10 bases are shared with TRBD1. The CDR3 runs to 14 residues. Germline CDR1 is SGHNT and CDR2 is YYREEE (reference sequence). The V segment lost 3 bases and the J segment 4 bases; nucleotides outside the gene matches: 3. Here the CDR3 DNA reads TGTGCCAGCAGCTCCCGGGACAGGGGCTATGGCTACACCTTC. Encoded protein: CASSSRDRGYGYTF.

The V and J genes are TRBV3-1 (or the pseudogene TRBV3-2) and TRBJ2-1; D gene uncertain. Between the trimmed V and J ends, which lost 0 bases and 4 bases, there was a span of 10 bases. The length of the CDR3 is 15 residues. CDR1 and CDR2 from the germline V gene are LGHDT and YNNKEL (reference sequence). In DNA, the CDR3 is TGTGCCAGCAGCCAAGATCTACAGCCTTACAATGAGCAGTTCTTC. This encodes CASSQDLQPYNEQFF.

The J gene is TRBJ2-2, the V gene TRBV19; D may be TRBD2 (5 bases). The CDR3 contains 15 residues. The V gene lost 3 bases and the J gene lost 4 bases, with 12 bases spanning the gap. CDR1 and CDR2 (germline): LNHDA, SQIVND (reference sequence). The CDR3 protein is CASSMTGEVTGELFF. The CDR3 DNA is TGTGCCAGTAGTATGACCGGGGAAGTCACCGGGGAGCTGTTTTTT. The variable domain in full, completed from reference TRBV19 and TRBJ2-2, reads DGGITQSPKYLFRKEGQNVTLSCEQNLNHDAMYWYRQDPGQGLRLIYYSQIVNDFQKGDIAEGYSVSREKKESFPLTVTSAQKNPTAFYLCASSMTGEVTGELFFGEGSRLTVL.

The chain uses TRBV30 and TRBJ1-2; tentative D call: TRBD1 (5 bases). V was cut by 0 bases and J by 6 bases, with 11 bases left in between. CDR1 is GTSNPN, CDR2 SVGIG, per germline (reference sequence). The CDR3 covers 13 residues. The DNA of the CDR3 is TGTGCCTGGAGTGTACGGAGGGGTCATGGCTACACCTTC. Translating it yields CAWSVRRGHGYTF. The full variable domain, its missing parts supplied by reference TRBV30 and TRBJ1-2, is SQTIHQWPATLVQPVGSPLSLECTVEGTSNPNLYWYRQAAGRGLQLLFYSVGIGQISSEVPQNLSASRPQDRQFILSSKKLLLSDSGFYLCAWSVRRGHGYTFGSGTRLTVV.

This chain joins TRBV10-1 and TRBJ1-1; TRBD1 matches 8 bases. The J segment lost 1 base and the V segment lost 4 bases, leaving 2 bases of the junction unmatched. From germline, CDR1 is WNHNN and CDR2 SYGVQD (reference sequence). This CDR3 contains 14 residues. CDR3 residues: CASSGQGRNTEAFF. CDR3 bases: TGCGCCAGCAGTGGACAGGGGAGGAACACTGAAGCTTTCTTT.

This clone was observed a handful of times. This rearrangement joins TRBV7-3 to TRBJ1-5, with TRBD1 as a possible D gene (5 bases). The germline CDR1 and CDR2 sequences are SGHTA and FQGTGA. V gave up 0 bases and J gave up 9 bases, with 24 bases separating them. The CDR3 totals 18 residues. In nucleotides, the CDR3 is TGTGCCAGCAGCTTAACGTATATCGGAACAGGCCGCTGGGGGCCCCAGCATTTT. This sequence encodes CASSLTYIGTGRWGPQHF. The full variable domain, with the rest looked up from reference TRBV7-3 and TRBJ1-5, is GAGVSQTPSNKVTEKGKYVELRCDPISGHTALYWYRQSLGQGPEFLIYFQGTGAADDSGLPNDRFFAVRPEGSVSTLKIQRTERGDSAVYLCASSLTYIGTGRWGPQHFGDGTRLSIL.

The CDR3 sequence: CASRALGQGFTEAFF. The CDR3 nucleotides read TGTGCCAGTAGGGCACTTGGACAGGGTTTTACTGAAGCTTTCTTT. The chain links TRBV19 to TRBJ1-1; the match to TRBD1 covers 8 bases. The germline V gene encodes CDR1 LNHDA and CDR2 SQIVND (reference sequence). Trimming at V came to 6 bases and at J to 5 bases, leaving 11 bases not matched to a gene. The CDR3 contains 15 residues.

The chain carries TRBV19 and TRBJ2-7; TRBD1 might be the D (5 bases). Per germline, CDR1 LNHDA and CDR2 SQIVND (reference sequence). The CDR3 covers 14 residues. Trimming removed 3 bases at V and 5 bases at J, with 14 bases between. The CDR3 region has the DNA TGTGCCAGTAGTATTCAGGGTTCTCACGACGAGCAGTACTTC. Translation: CASSIQGSHDEQYF. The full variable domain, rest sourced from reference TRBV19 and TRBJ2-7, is DGGITQSPKYLFRKEGQNVTLSCEQNLNHDAMYWYRQDPGQGLRLIYYSQIVNDFQKGDIAEGYSVSREKKESFPLTVTSAQKNPTAFYLCASSIQGSHDEQYFGPGTRLTVT.

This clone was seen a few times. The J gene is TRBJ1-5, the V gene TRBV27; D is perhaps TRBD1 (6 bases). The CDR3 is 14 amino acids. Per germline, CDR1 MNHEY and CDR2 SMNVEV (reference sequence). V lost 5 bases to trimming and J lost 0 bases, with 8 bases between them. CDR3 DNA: TGTGCCAGCAGTCGGGACAATAGCAATCAGCCCCAGCATTTT. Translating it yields CASSRDNSNQPQHF.

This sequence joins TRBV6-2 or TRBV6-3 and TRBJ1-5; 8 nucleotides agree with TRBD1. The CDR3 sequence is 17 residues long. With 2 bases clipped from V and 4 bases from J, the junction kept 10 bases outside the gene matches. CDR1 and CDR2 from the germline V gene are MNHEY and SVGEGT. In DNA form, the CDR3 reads TGTGCCAGCAGTTACCGGGGTCAGGGGGCGCGGAATCAGCCCCAGCATTTT. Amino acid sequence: CASSYRGQGARNQPQHF.

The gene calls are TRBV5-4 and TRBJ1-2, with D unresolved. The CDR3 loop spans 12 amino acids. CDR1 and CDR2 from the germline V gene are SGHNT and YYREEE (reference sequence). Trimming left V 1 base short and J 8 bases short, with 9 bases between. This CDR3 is CASSLHQRGYTF. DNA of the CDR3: TGTGCCAGCAGCTTGCACCAGCGGGGCTACACCTTC.

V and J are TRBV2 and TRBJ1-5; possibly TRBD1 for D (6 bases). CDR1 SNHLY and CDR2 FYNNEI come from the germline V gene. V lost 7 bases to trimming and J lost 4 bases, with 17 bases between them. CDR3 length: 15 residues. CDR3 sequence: CASTEEQGSNQPQHF. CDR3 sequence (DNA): TGTGCCAGCACGGAGGAACAGGGTAGTAATCAGCCCCAGCATTTT.

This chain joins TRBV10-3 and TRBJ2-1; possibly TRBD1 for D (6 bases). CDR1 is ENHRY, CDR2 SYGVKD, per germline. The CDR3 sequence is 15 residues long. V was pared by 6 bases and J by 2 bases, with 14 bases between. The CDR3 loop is CAIRGQGIAYNEQFF. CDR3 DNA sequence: TGTGCCATCAGGGGGCAGGGGATTGCCTACAATGAGCAGTTCTTC.

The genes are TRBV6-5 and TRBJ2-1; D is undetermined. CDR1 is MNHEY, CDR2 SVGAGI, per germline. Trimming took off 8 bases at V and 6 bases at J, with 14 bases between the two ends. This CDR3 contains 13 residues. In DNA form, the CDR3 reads TGTGCCAGCGGCACCCCAGGCCGCAATGAGCAGTTCTTC. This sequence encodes CASGTPGRNEQFF.